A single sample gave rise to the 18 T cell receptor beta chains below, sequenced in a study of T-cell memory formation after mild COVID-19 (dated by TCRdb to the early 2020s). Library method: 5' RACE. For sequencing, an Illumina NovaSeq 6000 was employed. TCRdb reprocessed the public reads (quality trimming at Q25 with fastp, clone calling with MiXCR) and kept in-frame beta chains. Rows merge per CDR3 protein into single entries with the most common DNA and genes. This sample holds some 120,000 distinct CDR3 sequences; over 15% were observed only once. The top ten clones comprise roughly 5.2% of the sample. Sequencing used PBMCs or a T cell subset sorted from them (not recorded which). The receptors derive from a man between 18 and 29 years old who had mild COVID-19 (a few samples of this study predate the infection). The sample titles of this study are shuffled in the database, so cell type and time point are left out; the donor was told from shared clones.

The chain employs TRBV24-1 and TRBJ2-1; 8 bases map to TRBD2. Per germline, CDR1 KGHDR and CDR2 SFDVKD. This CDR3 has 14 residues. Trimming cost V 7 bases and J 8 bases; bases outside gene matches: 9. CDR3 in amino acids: CATSRPGGADEQFF. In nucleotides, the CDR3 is TGTGCCACCAGCCGTCCCGGGGGGGCCGATGAGCAGTTCTTC.

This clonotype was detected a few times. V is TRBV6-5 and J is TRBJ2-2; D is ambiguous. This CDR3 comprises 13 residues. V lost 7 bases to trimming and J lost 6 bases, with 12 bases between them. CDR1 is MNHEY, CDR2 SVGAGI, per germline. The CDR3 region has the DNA TGTGCCAGCAAGGGTTCAGGTCCCGGGGAGCTGTTTTTT. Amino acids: CASKGSGPGELFF.

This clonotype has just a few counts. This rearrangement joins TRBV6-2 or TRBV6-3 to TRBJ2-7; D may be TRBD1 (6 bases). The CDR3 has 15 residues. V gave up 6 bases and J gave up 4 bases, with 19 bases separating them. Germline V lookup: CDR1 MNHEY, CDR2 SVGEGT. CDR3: CASSFYGRGFYEQYV. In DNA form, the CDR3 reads TGTGCCAGCAGCTTCTATGGCAGGGGTTTTTACGAGCAGTACGTC.

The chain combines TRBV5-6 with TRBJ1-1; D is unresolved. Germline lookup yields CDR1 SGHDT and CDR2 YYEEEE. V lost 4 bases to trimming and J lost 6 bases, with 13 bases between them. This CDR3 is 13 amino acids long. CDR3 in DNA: TGTGCCAGCAGCCCCGCCGGGTGGTCTGAAGCTTTCTTT. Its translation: CASSPAGWSEAFF.

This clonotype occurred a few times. The CDR3: CASSRGQGQETQYF. The DNA for the CDR3 is TGCGCCAGCAGCAGAGGACAGGGCCAAGAGACCCAGTACTTC. The rearrangement links TRBV5-1 to TRBJ2-5; TRBD1 aligns across 8 bases. CDR1 SGHRS and CDR2 YFSETQ come from the germline V gene. The V and J ends lost 4 bases and 1 base, in that order; junction bases with no gene match: 3. The CDR3 has 14 amino acids.

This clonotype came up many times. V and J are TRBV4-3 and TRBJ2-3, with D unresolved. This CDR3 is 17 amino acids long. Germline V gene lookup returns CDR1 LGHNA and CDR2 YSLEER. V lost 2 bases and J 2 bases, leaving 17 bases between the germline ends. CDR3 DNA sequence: TGCGCCAGCAGCCAAAGCTCTCGCCCAACTTTCACAGATACGCAGTATTTT. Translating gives CASSQSSRPTFTDTQYF.

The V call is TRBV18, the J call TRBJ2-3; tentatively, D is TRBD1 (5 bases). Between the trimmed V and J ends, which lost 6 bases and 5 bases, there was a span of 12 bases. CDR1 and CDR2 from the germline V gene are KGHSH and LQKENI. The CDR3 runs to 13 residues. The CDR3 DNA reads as TGTGCCAGCTCTTCGAGTAGGGGAGATACGCAGTATTTT. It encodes CASSSSRGDTQYF. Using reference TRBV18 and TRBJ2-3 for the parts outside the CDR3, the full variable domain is NAGVMQNPRHLVRRRGQEARLRCSPMKGHSHVYWYRQLPEEGLKFMVYLQKENIIDESGMPKERFSAEFPKEGPSILRIQQVVRGDSAAYFCASSSSRGDTQYFGPGTRLTVL.

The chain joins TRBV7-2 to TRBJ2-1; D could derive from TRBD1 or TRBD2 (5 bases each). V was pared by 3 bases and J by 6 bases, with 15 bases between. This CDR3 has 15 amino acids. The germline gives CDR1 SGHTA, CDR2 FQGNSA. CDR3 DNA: TGTGCCAGCAGCTTTAGTTGGGGGTTCGGCAATGAGCAGTTCTTC. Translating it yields CASSFSWGFGNEQFF.

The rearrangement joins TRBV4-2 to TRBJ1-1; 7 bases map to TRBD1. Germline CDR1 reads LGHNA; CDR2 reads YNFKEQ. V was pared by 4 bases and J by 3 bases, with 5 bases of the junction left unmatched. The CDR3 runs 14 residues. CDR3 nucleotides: TGTGCCAGCAGCCCCCGACAGGGATACACTGAAGCTTTCTTT. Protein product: CASSPRQGYTEAFF.

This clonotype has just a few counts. CDR3 in amino acids: CASSFSASYTREKLFF. The CDR3 DNA follows: TGTGCCAGCAGTTTTTCGGCCTCCTACACAAGGGAAAAACTGTTTTTT. V usage is TRBV28 and J usage is TRBJ1-4; D unclear. Germline V gene lookup returns CDR1 MDHEN and CDR2 SYDVKM. V lost 3 bases and J 8 bases, leaving 19 bases between the germline ends. The CDR3 runs to 16 residues.

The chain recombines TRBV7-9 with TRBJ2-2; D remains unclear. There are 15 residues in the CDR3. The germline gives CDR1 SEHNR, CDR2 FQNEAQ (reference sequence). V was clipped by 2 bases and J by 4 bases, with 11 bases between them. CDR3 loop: CASSLREGFTGELFF. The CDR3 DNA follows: TGTGCCAGCAGCTTAAGGGAAGGGTTCACCGGGGAGCTGTTTTTT.

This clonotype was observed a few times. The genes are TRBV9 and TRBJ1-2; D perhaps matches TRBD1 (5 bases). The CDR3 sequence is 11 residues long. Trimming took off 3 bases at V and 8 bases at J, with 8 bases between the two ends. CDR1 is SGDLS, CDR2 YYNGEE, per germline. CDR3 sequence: CASSGGLGYTF. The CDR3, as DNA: TGTGCCAGCAGCGGGGGGTTGGGCTACACCTTC. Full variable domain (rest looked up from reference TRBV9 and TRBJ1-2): DSGVTQTPKHLITATGQRVTLRCSPRSGDLSVYWYQQSLDQGLQFLIQYYNGEERAKGNILERFSAQQFPDLHSELNLSSLELGDSALYFCASSGGLGYTFGSGTRLTVV.

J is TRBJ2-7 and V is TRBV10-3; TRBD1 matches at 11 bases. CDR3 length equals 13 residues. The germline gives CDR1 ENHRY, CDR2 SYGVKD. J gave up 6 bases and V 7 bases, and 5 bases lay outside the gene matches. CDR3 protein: CAITPGQGGEQYV. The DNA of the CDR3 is TGTGCCATCACCCCGGGACAGGGGGGCGAGCAGTACGTC.

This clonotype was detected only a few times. The DNA for the CDR3 is TGTGCCATCTCGGCGGGGGGAGAGACCCAGTACTTC. Translating gives CAISAGGETQYF. The chain employs TRBV10-3 and TRBJ2-5; 8 bases line up with TRBD2. The length of the CDR3 is 12 residues. V lost 8 bases and J lost 4; bases outside the gene matches: 3. Germline values: CDR1 ENHRY, CDR2 SYGVKD.

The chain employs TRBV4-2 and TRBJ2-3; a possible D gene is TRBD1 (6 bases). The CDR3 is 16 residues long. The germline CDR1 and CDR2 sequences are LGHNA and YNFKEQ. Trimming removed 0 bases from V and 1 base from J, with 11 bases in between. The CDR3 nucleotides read TGTGCCAGCAGCCAAGATGACAGGACTGGCACAGATACGCAGTATTTT. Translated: CASSQDDRTGTDTQYF.

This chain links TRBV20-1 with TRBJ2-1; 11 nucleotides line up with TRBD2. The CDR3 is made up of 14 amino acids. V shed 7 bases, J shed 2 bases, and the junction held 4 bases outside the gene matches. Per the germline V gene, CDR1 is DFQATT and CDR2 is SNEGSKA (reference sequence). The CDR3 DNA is TGCAGTGTTCTTAGCGGGGGGGCCTACAATGAGCAGTTCTTC. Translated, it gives CSVLSGGAYNEQFF.

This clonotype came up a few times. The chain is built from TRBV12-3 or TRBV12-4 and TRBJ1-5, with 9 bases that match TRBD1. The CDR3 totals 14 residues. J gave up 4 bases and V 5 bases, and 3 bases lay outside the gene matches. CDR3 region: CASSRDRANQPQHF. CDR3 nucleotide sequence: TGTGCCAGCAGTAGGGACAGGGCAAATCAGCCCCAGCATTTT.

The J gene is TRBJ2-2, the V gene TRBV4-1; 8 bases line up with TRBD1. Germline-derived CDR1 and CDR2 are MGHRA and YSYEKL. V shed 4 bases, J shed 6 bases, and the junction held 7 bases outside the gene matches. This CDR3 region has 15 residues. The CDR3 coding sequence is TGCGCCAGCAGCCGTACAGGGGGGATCGCCGGGGAGCTGTTTTTT. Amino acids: CASSRTGGIAGELFF.